This T cell receptor beta chain stems from a study of CD8 T cells in ankylosing spondylitis listed by TCRdb under 2017. Concerning the study at large: The study set out to find disease-linked TCR variants by profiling T cell receptor beta repertoires in ankylosing spondylitis patients and healthy donors. Peripheral blood was sampled, and synovial fluid was additionally collected from ankylosing spondylitis patients. In total, the full study cohort was made up of nearly 110 healthy donors and 25 to 30 ankylosing spondylitis patients. The paper as a whole reports these results and caveats: A TCR beta motif made up of several highly homologous amino acid variants appeared to be characteristic of blood from ankylosing spondylitis patients. Some TCR beta motif variants had previously been reported in synovial fluid and blood of reactive arthritis patients, which suggested common disease-initiation mechanisms. In peripheral blood, the disease-linked clones were found at relatively low frequencies and had a CD8+ phenotype. Significant enrichment of the disease-linked clones was reported in matched synovial fluid samples from ankylosing spondylitis patients.

The run used an Illumina HiSeq 2500. TCR beta libraries were prepared by quantitative 5'-RACE with molecular barcodes. In the original analysis: A new computational method based on a probabilistic model of VDJ rearrangement was used to identify disease-linked TCR variants. TCRdb reprocessed the public reads (quality trimming at Q25 with fastp, clone calling with MiXCR) and kept in-frame beta chains. Rows with a matching CDR3 protein are joined into one entry that keeps the most common DNA and genes. TCRdb's processing, not the authors', yielded these V and J calls. In all, the sample holds roughly 200,000 distinct CDR3 sequences, and around 13% of those were seen once. About 15% of the sample is held by the ten biggest clonotypes. Via the germline V gene (reference sequence), CDR1 is LGHDT and CDR2 YNNKEL. The CDR3 measures 14 amino acids from cysteine to phenylalanine. The retained sequence is limited to the CDR3, 42 bases, with the frame set at the first base. Here V drops 2 bases and J drops 2 bases, and the junction holds 1 base not matched to any gene.

A note on this clonotype: The target of this receptor is not known. Per-base quality was not reported, and no clone a single base away is much larger than it.

This chain is built from TRBV3-1 and TRBJ2-7; a stretch of 9 junction bases matches TRBD1. The specimen sequenced was blood, either unsorted or a sorted T cell fraction (not recorded which). This TCR derives from a male donor with ankylosing spondylitis or in good health (not recorded which). The nucleotide sequence is given as TGTGCCAGCAGCCAATGGACAGGGGCCTACGAGCAGTACTTC. This codes for CASSQWTGAYEQYF.